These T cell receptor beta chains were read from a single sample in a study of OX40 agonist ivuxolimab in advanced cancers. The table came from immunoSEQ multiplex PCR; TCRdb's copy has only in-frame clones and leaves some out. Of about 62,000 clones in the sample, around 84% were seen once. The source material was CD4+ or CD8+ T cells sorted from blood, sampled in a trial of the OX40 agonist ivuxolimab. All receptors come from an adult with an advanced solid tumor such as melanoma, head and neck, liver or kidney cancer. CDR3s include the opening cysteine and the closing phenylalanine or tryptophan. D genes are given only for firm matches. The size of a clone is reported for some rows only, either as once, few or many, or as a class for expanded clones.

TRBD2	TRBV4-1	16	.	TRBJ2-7	CASSQRSGRASYEQYF	TGCGCCAGCAGCCAACGTAGCGGGAGGGCCTCCTACGAGCAGTACTTC
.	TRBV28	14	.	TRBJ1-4	CASSLRRNNEKLFF	TGTGCCAGCAGTTTGCGACGGAATAATGAAAAACTGTTTTTT
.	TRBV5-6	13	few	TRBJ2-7	CASSPGGGYEQYF	TGTGCCAGCAGCCCGGGTGGGGGATACGAGCAGTACTTC
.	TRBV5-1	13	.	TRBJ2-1	CASSSSPNNEQFF	TGCGCCAGCAGCTCAAGTCCCAACAATGAGCAGTTCTTC
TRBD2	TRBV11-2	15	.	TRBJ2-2	CASSSSGVNTGELFF	TGTGCCAGCAGTTCGAGCGGGGTGAACACCGGGGAGCTGTTTTTT
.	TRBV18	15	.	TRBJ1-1	CASSPFGTRNTEAFF	TGTGCCAGCTCACCATTCGGGACACGGAACACTGAAGCTTTCTTT
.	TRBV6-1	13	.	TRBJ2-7	CASSESPGREQYF	TGTGCCAGCAGTGAATCCCCAGGGAGGGAGCAGTACTTC
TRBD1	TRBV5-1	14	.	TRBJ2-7	CASSSRQGAYEQYF	TGCGCCAGCAGCTCACGACAGGGGGCCTACGAGCAGTACTTC
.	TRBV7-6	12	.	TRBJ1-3	CASSLNRNTIYF	TGTGCCAGCAGCTTAAATAGAAACACCATATATTTT
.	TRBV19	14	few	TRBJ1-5	CASSIVLGNQPQHF	TGTGCCAGTAGTATAGTCCTAGGCAATCAGCCCCAGCATTTT
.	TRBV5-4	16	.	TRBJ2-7	CASSLAVAVGAYEQYF	TGTGCCAGCAGCTTGGCTGTCGCCGTGGGGGCCTACGAGCAGTACTTC
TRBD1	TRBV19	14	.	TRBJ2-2	CASGGTGDPGELFF	TGTGCCAGTGGCGGGACAGGGGACCCCGGGGAGCTGTTTTTT
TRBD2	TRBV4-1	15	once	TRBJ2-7	CASSQDGTTSYEQYF	TGCGCCAGCAGCCAAGATGGGACTACCTCCTACGAGCAGTACTTC
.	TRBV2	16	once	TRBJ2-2	CASSLTGLQNTGELFF	TGTGCCAGCAGCCTAACGGGACTCCAGAACACCGGGGAGCTGTTTTTT
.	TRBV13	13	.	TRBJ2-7	CASSLVSDYEQYF	TGTGCCAGCAGCTTAGTTTCGGACTACGAGCAGTACTTC
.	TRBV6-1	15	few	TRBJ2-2	CASSERTAYTGELFF	TGTGCCAGCAGTGAGAGGACAGCTTACACCGGGGAGCTGTTTTTT
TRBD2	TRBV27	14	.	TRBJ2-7	CASSSGLAVYEQYF	TGTGCCAGCAGTTCGGGACTAGCGGTCTACGAGCAGTACTTC
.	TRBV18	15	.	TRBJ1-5	CASSPGQHSNQPQHF	TGTGCCAGCTCACCCGGACAGCATAGCAATCAGCCCCAGCATTTT
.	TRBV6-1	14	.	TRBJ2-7	CASSHGGPAREQYF	TGTGCCAGCAGCCATGGGGGTCCCGCGAGAGAGCAGTACTTC
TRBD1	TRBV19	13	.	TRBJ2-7	CASSTRQGAEQYF	TGTGCCAGTAGTACAAGACAGGGGGCCGAGCAGTACTTC
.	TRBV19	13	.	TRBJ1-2	CASSPSVWGGYTF	TGTGCCAGTAGTCCCTCGGTTTGGGGTGGCTACACCTTC
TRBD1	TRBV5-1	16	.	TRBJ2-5	CASSLGMGTAEETQYF	TGCGCCAGCAGCTTGGGTATGGGGACAGCTGAAGAGACCCAGTACTTC
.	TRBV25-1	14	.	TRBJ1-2	CASSEYTLAKGYTF	TGTGCCAGCAGTGAATATACTCTCGCAAAGGGCTACACCTTC
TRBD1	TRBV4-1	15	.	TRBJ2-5	CASSQGQGAWETQYF	TGCGCCAGCAGCCAAGGACAGGGGGCTTGGGAGACCCAGTACTTC
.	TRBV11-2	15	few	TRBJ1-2	CASSWSRDPHYGYTF	TGTGCCAGCAGCTGGAGCCGGGATCCGCACTATGGCTACACCTTC
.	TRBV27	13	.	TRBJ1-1	CASKLGQYTEAFF	TGTGCCAGCAAACTAGGACAGTACACTGAAGCTTTCTTT
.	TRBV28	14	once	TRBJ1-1	CASSLLRRNTEAFF	TGTGCCAGCAGTTTACTTCGCAGGAACACTGAAGCTTTCTTT
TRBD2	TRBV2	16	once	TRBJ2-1	CASTRAGGISYNEQFF	TGTGCCAGCACAAGAGCGGGAGGGATTTCCTACAATGAGCAGTTCTTC
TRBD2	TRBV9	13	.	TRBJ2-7	CASSLGGGYEQYF	TGTGCCAGCAGCCTCGGCGGGGGTTACGAGCAGTACTTC
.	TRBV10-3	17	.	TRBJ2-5	CAISEARDGRPQETQYF	TGTGCCATCAGTGAGGCGCGTGATGGGAGGCCCCAAGAGACCCAGTACTTC
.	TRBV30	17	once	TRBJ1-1	CAWSPFGAGVVNTEAFF	TGTGCCTGGAGTCCGTTTGGGGCAGGGGTCGTGAACACTGAAGCTTTCTTT
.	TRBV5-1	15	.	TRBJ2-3	CASSLGTEPTDTQYF	TGCGCCAGCAGCTTGGGCACAGAGCCCACAGATACGCAGTATTTT
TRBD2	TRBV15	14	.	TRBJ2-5	CATGTSGSEETQYF	TGTGCCACAGGGACTAGCGGGAGCGAAGAGACCCAGTACTTC
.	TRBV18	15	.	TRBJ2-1	CASSPKGGSLNEQFF	TGTGCCAGCTCACCAAAAGGGGGGTCCTTGAATGAGCAGTTCTTC
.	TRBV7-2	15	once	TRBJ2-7	CASSLDRTRLLEQYF	TGTGCCAGCAGCTTAGACCGGACCAGATTACTCGAGCAGTACTTC
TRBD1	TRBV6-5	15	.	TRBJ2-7	CASSYWDRGRYEQYF	TGTGCCAGCAGTTACTGGGACAGGGGGCGTTACGAGCAGTACTTC
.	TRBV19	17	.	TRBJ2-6	CASSMGRFQSGANVLTF	TGTGCCAGTAGTATGGGCAGGTTCCAGTCTGGGGCCAACGTCCTGACTTTC
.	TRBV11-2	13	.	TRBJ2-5	CASSWAFQETQYF	TGTGCCAGCAGTTGGGCCTTCCAAGAGACCCAGTACTTC
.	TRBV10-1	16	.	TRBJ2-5	CASSETRTGGQETQYF	TGCGCCAGCAGTGAGACTCGGACTGGGGGGCAAGAGACCCAGTACTTC
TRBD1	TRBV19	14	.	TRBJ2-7	CASSTGQGRYEQYF	TGTGCCAGTAGTACGGGACAGGGGCGCTACGAGCAGTACTTC
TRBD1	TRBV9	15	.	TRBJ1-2	CASSPQYRGDYGYTF	TGTGCCAGCAGCCCCCAGTACAGGGGTGACTATGGCTACACCTTC
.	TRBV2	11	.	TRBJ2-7	CASSEGLVEYF	TGTGCCAGCAGTGAAGGGCTAGTGGAGTACTTC
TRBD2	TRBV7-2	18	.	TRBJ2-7	CASSLEASGRAVEGGQYF	TGTGCCAGCAGCTTAGAGGCTAGCGGGAGGGCCGTGGAGGGCGGGCAGTACTTC
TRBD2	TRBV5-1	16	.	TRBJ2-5	CASSRSVAGASETQYF	TGCGCCAGCAGCCGTTCTGTAGCGGGAGCGTCAGAGACCCAGTACTTC
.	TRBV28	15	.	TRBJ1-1	CASKPGAAEGTEAFF	TGTGCCAGCAAACCGGGGGCGGCGGAGGGCACTGAAGCTTTCTTT
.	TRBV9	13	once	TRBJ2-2	CASSASNTGELFF	TGTGCCAGCAGCGCATCGAACACCGGGGAGCTGTTTTTT
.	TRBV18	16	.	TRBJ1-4	CASSPRRGLSNEKLFF	TGTGCCAGCTCACCACGGCGGGGGCTCTCTAATGAAAAACTGTTTTTT
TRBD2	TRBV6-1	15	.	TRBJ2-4	CASSDWRGVKNIQYF	TGTGCCAGCAGTGATTGGCGGGGGGTCAAAAACATTCAGTACTTC
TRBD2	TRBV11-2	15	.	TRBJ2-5	CASSLTTSGQETQYF	TGTGCCAGCAGCTTAACGACTAGCGGCCAAGAGACCCAGTACTTC
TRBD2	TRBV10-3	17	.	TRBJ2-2	CAISDSLGLAGVGELFF	TGTGCCATCAGTGACTCATTGGGACTAGCGGGAGTTGGGGAGCTGTTTTTT
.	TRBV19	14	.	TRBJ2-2	CASRYQRNTGELFF	TGTGCCAGTAGATATCAGAGGAACACCGGGGAGCTGTTTTTT
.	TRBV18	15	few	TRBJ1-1	CASSPPTEHNTEAFF	TGTGCCAGCTCACCACCGACAGAACATAACACTGAAGCTTTCTTT
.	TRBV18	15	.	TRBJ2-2	CASLPDARGTGELFF	TGTGCCAGCCTACCGGACGCCCGGGGCACCGGGGAGCTGTTTTTT
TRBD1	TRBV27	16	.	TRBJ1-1	CASSLSEGRGLTEAFF	TGTGCCAGCAGTTTATCGGAGGGCAGGGGGCTCACTGAAGCTTTCTTT
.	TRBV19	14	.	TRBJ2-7	CASSIRDTSYEQYF	TGTGCCAGTAGTATAAGGGACACCTCCTACGAGCAGTACTTC